This T cell receptor (beta chain) was sequenced for a study of blood T cell repertoires in COVID-19. For the study at large: There were acute and convalescent COVID-19 samples, and they came from the United States, Italy and Spain.

Germline V gives CDR1 SGDLS, CDR2 YYNGEE. V dropped 6 bases and J dropped 8 bases, with 18 bases sitting between them. This CDR3 contains 14 residues. Original data processing: Nucleated cell counts were estimated from reference gene primer amplification. Clones were sequenced by immunoSEQ multiplex PCR, and TCRdb holds only the in-frame ones, with some missing. Clone size and V and J calls were adopted from that table, with D and trimming inferred from the DNA. Of 200,000 to 250,000 clones in the sample, 88% were seen once. The TCR comes from a man older than 75 with acute or convalescent COVID-19. Sequenced sample: peripheral blood. The chain has TRBV9 and TRBJ2-1; tentatively, D is TRBD2 (7 bases). The CDR3 region has the DNA TGTGCCAGCACTGGGCTAGGGGAGGGGGATGAGCAGTTCTTC. Protein: CASTGLGEGDEQFF.